This TCR beta chain is from a study of T-cell reconstitution after alpha-beta-depleted transplantation in children. The study, taken as a whole, reports: At one year after transplant, newly produced T cells mostly accounted for T-cell counts and diversity. Reported findings indicate that, about two months after transplant, alpha-beta T cells came from several hundred expanded clones, which were derived from non-depleted graft cells.

J lost 5 bases, V lost 0 bases, and 6 bases had no gene match. Germline CDR1 and CDR2: SGHRS and YFSETQ. This CDR3 region has 15 residues. This clonotype was detected a few times. What it recognizes is unknown. The TCRbeta library incorporated unique molecular identifiers. TCRdb re-derived calls from the PCR reads in MiXCR, one entry per CDR3 protein. Of a few hundred thousand distinct CDR3 sequences listed, approximately 30% are singletons. The source is a boy in the first two years of life with Wiskott-Aldrich syndrome, due to receive a stem cell transplant. This sequence joins TRBV5-1 and TRBJ2-5; 8 bases map to TRBD1. The material sequenced was PBMCs, taken before TCRalphabeta/CD19-depleted stem cell transplant. The chain's CDR3 is CASSLVQGAQETQYF. CDR3 nucleotides: TGCGCCAGCAGCTTGGTTCAGGGGGCGCAGGAGACCCAGTACTTC.